This T cell receptor (beta chain) was found in a study of blood T cells in healthy people across ages. V trimming: 6 bases; J trimming: 4 bases; junction bases outside the gene matches: 9. This CDR3 has 14 residues. The germline V gene encodes CDR1 DFQATT and CDR2 SNEGSKA (reference sequence). For the second PCR, which ran for about 6 to 11 cycles, a sample-barcoded 5' primer and a J-beta primer mix were used. Each CDR3 protein is one row after TCRdb ran MiXCR on the 5' RACE reads. The sample lists around 1,700,000 distinct CDR3 sequences, approximately 28% seen once, with roughly 8% in the top ten. Samples had at least 7 million PBMCs isolated from them. Points from the study as a whole: Investigators treated diversity estimates from one million T cells as underestimates.

A few counts support this clonotype. Its antigen is undetermined. This TCR came from a young woman in good health. This chain links TRBV20-1 with TRBJ2-1; 7 bases are shared with TRBD2. The source material was blood. CDR3 sequence: CSAKNPGRYNEQFF. DNA of the CDR3: TGCAGTGCCAAGAATCCCGGGAGGTACAATGAGCAGTTCTTC.